These 12 T cell receptor beta chains share one sample of origin, sequenced in a study of cytomegalovirus exposure and HLA in healthy donors. Using immunoSEQ multiplex PCR, the repertoire was profiled, and TCRdb retains in-frame clones only, with some absent. The table has some 150,000 clones, 85% to 90% seen once. The sample was PBMCs. The receptors were sampled from a young woman in good health and CMV-seropositive.

The rearrangement uses TRBV9 and TRBJ2-3; 10 bases match TRBD2. From germline, CDR1 is SGDLS and CDR2 YYNGEE. The CDR3 spans 17 residues. V was pared by 4 bases and J by 1 base, with 9 bases of the junction left unmatched. In DNA form, the CDR3 reads TGTGCCAGCAGCTCAGTAGCGGGGGGCGCTCGCACAGATACGCAGTATTTT. This sequence encodes CASSSVAGGARTDTQYF.

J is TRBJ1-2 and V is TRBV4-3; no reliable D call. Germline V lookup: CDR1 LGHNA, CDR2 YSLEER. V was trimmed by 4 bases and J by 6 bases, leaving 12 bases between them. This CDR3 has 13 amino acids. CDR3 DNA sequence: TGCGCCAGCAGCCCAGTCTTCGGGGATGGCTACACCTTC. Its protein product is CASSPVFGDGYTF.

The rearrangement joins TRBV28 to TRBJ2-2; 10 nucleotides match TRBD1. The CDR3 spans 15 residues. Germline loops: CDR1 MDHEN, CDR2 SYDVKM. The junction had 4 bases not matched to a gene; V was cut back by 4 bases and J by 5 bases. CDR3 amino acids: CASSSGQGETGELFF. CDR3 in DNA: TGTGCCAGCAGTTCCGGACAGGGGGAGACCGGGGAGCTGTTTTTT.

This clone was seen only once. This CDR3 is CASGRLAGGTDTQYF. DNA for the CDR3: TGCGCCAGCGGGCGGCTAGCGGGGGGTACAGATACGCAGTATTTT. The rearrangement uses TRBV4-1 and TRBJ2-3, with TRBD2 matching over 11 bases. The ends lost 8 bases at V and 3 bases at J; junction bases unmatched: 7. The length of the CDR3 is 15 residues. Germline V lookup: CDR1 MGHRA, CDR2 YSYEKL.

The V and J genes are TRBV5-6 and TRBJ2-7; 9 nucleotides align to TRBD1. CDR1 SGHDT and CDR2 YYEEEE come from the germline V gene. The length of the CDR3 is 15 residues. J gave up 3 bases and V 4 bases, and 8 bases lay outside the gene matches. CDR3 residues: CASSPGQGSYYEQYF. The CDR3 nucleotides read TGTGCCAGCAGCCCCGGACAGGGGTCCTACTACGAGCAGTACTTC.

This chain uses TRBV14 with TRBJ1-6, with D unclear. The CDR3 covers 14 residues. V lost 1 base to trimming and J lost 6 bases, with 7 bases between them. Per germline, CDR1 SGHDN and CDR2 FVKESK. The CDR3 DNA follows: TGTGCCAGCAGCCAAGGGCAGTTTAATTCACCCCTCCACTTT. Amino acid sequence: CASSQGQFNSPLHF.

The chain employs TRBV10-2 and TRBJ1-3; D is ambiguous. The V and J ends lost 2 bases and 0 bases respectively, with 23 bases between them. CDR3 size: 20 residues. Germline CDR1 and CDR2: WSHSY and SAAADI. Here the CDR3 reads CASSEPSPRGGLSSGNTIYF. For the CDR3, the DNA is TGCGCCAGCAGTGAGCCGAGCCCCCGGGGTGGGCTATCCTCTGGAAACACCATATATTTT.

The chain uses TRBV7-2 and TRBJ2-5; 8 bases map to TRBD2. The V segment lost 8 bases and the J segment 5 bases; nucleotides outside the gene matches: 7. The germline V gene has CDR1 SGHTA and CDR2 FQGNSA. CDR3 length: 13 residues. CDR3 sequence: CASLRGVGETQYF. CDR3 coding DNA: TGTGCCAGCCTGCGGGGGGTTGGGGAGACCCAGTACTTC.

As to this clone: The CDR3 carries no conserved terminal phenylalanine or tryptophan, so it likely arises from a read error. Because the CDR3's place on the DNA is in doubt, the DNA is left out and the CDR3 is given as listed by TCRdb. The V call is TRBV5-1, the J call TRBJ1-1. Germline CDR1 is SGHRS and CDR2 is YFSETQ. Inclusive of both ends, the CDR3 amounts to 9 amino acids. The CDR3: CASSVTLSH.

The chain combines TRBV10-1 with TRBJ2-7; 9 nucleotides match TRBD1. With 4 bases clipped from V and 1 base from J, the junction kept 5 bases outside the gene matches. The CDR3 is 15 amino acids. CDR1 and CDR2 from the germline V gene are WNHNN and SYGVQD (reference sequence). This CDR3 is CASSVLGTGSYEQYF. CDR3 sequence (DNA): TGCGCCAGCAGTGTCTTGGGGACAGGGTCCTACGAGCAGTACTTC.

The rearrangement uses TRBV5-4 and TRBJ2-3; D unresolved. The CDR3 extends over 12 amino acids. With 0 bases removed from V and 7 bases from J, the gap between germline ends came to 6 bases. Per germline, CDR1 SGHNT and CDR2 YYREEE (reference sequence). Here the CDR3 DNA reads TGTGCCAGCAGCTTGGACAGAAATACGCAGTATTTT. It specifies CASSLDRNTQYF.

The gene calls are TRBV30 and TRBJ1-1; D gene ambiguous. Germline CDR1 and CDR2: GTSNPN and SVGIG (reference sequence). CDR3 length equals 13 residues. Deletions cut 0 bases from V and 1 base from J, with 6 bases between. CDR3 region: CAWSVQSNTEAFF. The CDR3 coding sequence is TGTGCCTGGAGTGTACAGTCGAACACTGAAGCTTTCTTT.